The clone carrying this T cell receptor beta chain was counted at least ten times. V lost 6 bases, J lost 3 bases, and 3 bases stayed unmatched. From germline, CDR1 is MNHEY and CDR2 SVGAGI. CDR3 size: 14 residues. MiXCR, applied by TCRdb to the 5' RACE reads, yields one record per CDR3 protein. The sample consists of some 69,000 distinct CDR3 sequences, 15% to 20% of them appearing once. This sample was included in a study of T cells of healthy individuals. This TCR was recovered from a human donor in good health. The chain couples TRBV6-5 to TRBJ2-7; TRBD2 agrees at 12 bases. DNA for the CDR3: TGTGCCAGCAGCCCGACTAGCGGGAGCTACGAGCAGTACTTC. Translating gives CASSPTSGSYEQYF.